This is a list of T cell receptor beta chains from one sample in a study of pediatric ulcerative colitis. TCRdb keeps only in-frame clones here, not all; method: immunoSEQ multiplex PCR. There are about 36,000 clones in the sample; less than 85% occur only once, and approximately 25% lies in the top ten. The material sequenced was blood. These TCRs come from a girl aged 5 to 17 with moderate ulcerative colitis. CDR3s include the opening cysteine and the closing phenylalanine or tryptophan. A D gene is named only where the DNA matches it firmly. The size field is filled for only some rows; it gives once, few, many or a size class.

d_call: TRBD1
cdr3_length: 15
v_call: TRBV18
clone_size: once
j_call: TRBJ2-1
cdr3_aa: CASSPGQGARNEQFF
cdr3_nt: TGTGCCAGCTCACCGGGTCAGGGGGCCCGCAATGAGCAGTTCTTC

d_call: -
cdr3_length: 13
v_call: TRBV6-5
clone_size: -
j_call: TRBJ2-1
cdr3_aa: CASMGSPYNEQFF
cdr3_nt: TGTGCCAGCATGGGGTCCCCCTACAATGAGCAGTTCTTC

d_call: -
cdr3_length: 18
v_call: TRBV2
clone_size: -
j_call: TRBJ1-5
cdr3_aa: CASSEARGTFYSNQPQHF
cdr3_nt: TGTGCCAGCAGTGAAGCGCGGGGGACATTTTATAGCAATCAGCCCCAGCATTTT

d_call: TRBD1
cdr3_length: 14
v_call: TRBV2
clone_size: -
j_call: TRBJ1-1
cdr3_aa: CASSGRGRNTEAFF
cdr3_nt: TGTGCCAGCAGCGGCAGGGGGAGGAACACTGAAGCTTTCTTT

d_call: -
cdr3_length: 15
v_call: TRBV29-1
clone_size: once
j_call: TRBJ1-2
cdr3_aa: CSVEDLEGEGYGYTF
cdr3_nt: TGCAGCGTTGAAGATCTGGAGGGGGAAGGCTATGGCTACACCTTC

d_call: -
cdr3_length: 15
v_call: TRBV19
clone_size: -
j_call: TRBJ2-5
cdr3_aa: CASSTWDGHQETQYF
cdr3_nt: TGTGCCAGTAGTACCTGGGACGGACACCAAGAGACCCAGTACTTC

d_call: TRBD1
cdr3_length: 15
v_call: TRBV10-3
clone_size: -
j_call: TRBJ1-2
cdr3_aa: CAISESGQAVRGYTF
cdr3_nt: TGTGCCATCAGTGAGTCGGGACAGGCAGTTAGGGGCTACACCTTC

d_call: -
cdr3_length: 15
v_call: TRBV30
clone_size: few
j_call: TRBJ1-1
cdr3_aa: CAWSAWTELVAEAFF
cdr3_nt: TGTGCCTGGAGTGCCTGGACAGAATTAGTCGCTGAAGCTTTCTTT

d_call: -
cdr3_length: 15
v_call: TRBV7-9
clone_size: -
j_call: TRBJ2-2
cdr3_aa: CASSLGGIRTGELFF
cdr3_nt: TGTGCCAGCAGCTTAGGGGGTATCCGAACCGGGGAGCTGTTTTTT

d_call: -
cdr3_length: 14
v_call: TRBV9
clone_size: few
j_call: TRBJ1-2
cdr3_aa: CASSVDGDNYGYTF
cdr3_nt: TGTGCCAGCAGCGTAGATGGGGACAACTATGGCTACACCTTC

d_call: -
cdr3_length: 14
v_call: TRBV14
clone_size: once
j_call: TRBJ1-1
cdr3_aa: CASSLMGLWTEAFF
cdr3_nt: TGTGCCAGCAGCCTGATGGGGCTTTGGACTGAAGCTTTCTTT

d_call: TRBD1
cdr3_length: 14
v_call: TRBV6-5
clone_size: -
j_call: TRBJ2-7
cdr3_aa: CASSSLGQTHEQYF
cdr3_nt: TGTGCCAGCAGTTCCCTGGGACAGACCCACGAGCAGTACTTC

d_call: -
cdr3_length: 14
v_call: TRBV5-4
clone_size: once
j_call: TRBJ1-3
cdr3_aa: CASSLGTPGNTIYF
cdr3_nt: TGTGCCAGCAGCCTAGGGACACCTGGAAACACCATATATTTT

d_call: TRBD1
cdr3_length: 14
v_call: TRBV19
clone_size: -
j_call: TRBJ1-2
cdr3_aa: CASQKTGGIYGYTF
cdr3_nt: TGTGCCAGCCAGAAGACAGGGGGAATCTATGGCTACACCTTC

d_call: TRBD2
cdr3_length: 16
v_call: TRBV28
clone_size: -
j_call: TRBJ2-7
cdr3_aa: CASSAGTSGGPYEQYF
cdr3_nt: TGTGCCAGCAGTGCCGGGACTAGCGGGGGTCCCTACGAGCAGTACTTC

d_call: TRBD1
cdr3_length: 13
v_call: TRBV19
clone_size: few
j_call: TRBJ2-7
cdr3_aa: CATGTGISYEQYF
cdr3_nt: TGTGCCACAGGGACAGGGATTTCCTACGAGCAGTACTTC

d_call: -
cdr3_length: 14
v_call: TRBV5-1
clone_size: -
j_call: TRBJ1-2
cdr3_aa: CASSLEFANYGYTF
cdr3_nt: TGCGCCAGCAGCTTGGAATTCGCTAACTATGGCTACACCTTC

d_call: -
cdr3_length: 15
v_call: TRBV6-5
clone_size: -
j_call: TRBJ1-2
cdr3_aa: CASSPRDPLEDGYTF
cdr3_nt: TGTGCCAGCAGTCCCCGGGACCCCCTCGAGGACGGCTACACCTTC

d_call: TRBD1
cdr3_length: 15
v_call: TRBV28
clone_size: -
j_call: TRBJ1-1
cdr3_aa: CASKEDRGVGTEAFF
cdr3_nt: TGTGCCAGCAAGGAGGACAGGGGAGTTGGGACTGAAGCTTTCTTT

d_call: TRBD2
cdr3_length: 14
v_call: TRBV7-3
clone_size: -
j_call: TRBJ2-1
cdr3_aa: CASSSGGPSNEQFF
cdr3_nt: TGTGCCAGCAGCTCGGGGGGGCCCAGCAATGAGCAGTTCTTC

d_call: TRBD1
cdr3_length: 17
v_call: TRBV18
clone_size: -
j_call: TRBJ2-5
cdr3_aa: CASSPFLTGAAQETQYF
cdr3_nt: TGTGCCAGCTCACCTTTCTTAACAGGGGCGGCCCAAGAGACCCAGTACTTC

d_call: TRBD1
cdr3_length: 14
v_call: TRBV11-2
clone_size: -
j_call: TRBJ1-2
cdr3_aa: CASSLLRDSPVYTF
cdr3_nt: TGTGCCAGCAGCTTATTACGGGACAGCCCAGTCTACACCTTC

d_call: -
cdr3_length: 19
v_call: TRBV28
clone_size: -
j_call: TRBJ2-1
cdr3_aa: CASSLPNPFAEGLGNEQFF
cdr3_nt: TGTGCCAGCAGTTTACCTAATCCCTTTGCTGAGGGGCTGGGGAATGAGCAGTTCTTC

d_call: -
cdr3_length: 13
v_call: TRBV6-5
clone_size: once
j_call: TRBJ2-5
cdr3_aa: CASEETGRETQYF
cdr3_nt: TGTGCCAGCGAGGAGACAGGACGGGAGACCCAGTACTTC

d_call: -
cdr3_length: 15
v_call: TRBV18
clone_size: -
j_call: TRBJ2-2
cdr3_aa: CASSLGQSSTGELFF
cdr3_nt: TGTGCCAGCTCACTTGGACAGTCGAGCACCGGGGAGCTGTTTTTT

d_call: TRBD1
cdr3_length: 16
v_call: TRBV7-2
clone_size: -
j_call: TRBJ2-7
cdr3_aa: CASSFRTGQVSYEQYF
cdr3_nt: TGTGCCAGCAGCTTTCGGACGGGACAGGTCTCCTACGAGCAGTACTTC

d_call: -
cdr3_length: 15
v_call: TRBV6-6
clone_size: -
j_call: TRBJ2-1
cdr3_aa: CASSGQGGTYNEQFF
cdr3_nt: TGTGCCAGCAGCGGCCAGGGGGGCACCTACAATGAGCAGTTCTTC

d_call: -
cdr3_length: 12
v_call: TRBV6-6
clone_size: few
j_call: TRBJ1-5
cdr3_aa: CASRTGDQPQHF
cdr3_nt: TGTGCCAGCAGGACGGGGGATCAGCCCCAGCATTTT

d_call: TRBD1
cdr3_length: 15
v_call: TRBV2
clone_size: -
j_call: TRBJ1-2
cdr3_aa: CASSGGTGGGYGYTF
cdr3_nt: TGTGCCAGCAGTGGGGGGACAGGGGGAGGATATGGCTACACCTTC

d_call: -
cdr3_length: 11
v_call: TRBV5-1
clone_size: -
j_call: TRBJ2-3
cdr3_aa: CASSVNNHLYF
cdr3_nt: TGCGCCAGCAGCGTAAACAACCACCTCTATTTT

d_call: TRBD2
cdr3_length: 14
v_call: TRBV6-1
clone_size: -
j_call: TRBJ2-5
cdr3_aa: CASSEGTSRETQYF
cdr3_nt: TGTGCCAGCAGTGAAGGGACTAGCAGAGAGACCCAGTACTTC

d_call: -
cdr3_length: 17
v_call: TRBV4-3
clone_size: few
j_call: TRBJ1-4
cdr3_aa: CASRQEHPYSLREKLFF
cdr3_nt: TGCGCCAGCCGACAGGAGCACCCTTACAGCCTTCGCGAAAAACTGTTTTTT

d_call: TRBD2
cdr3_length: 13
v_call: TRBV29-1
clone_size: -
j_call: TRBJ2-7
cdr3_aa: CSVAGGTSYEQYF
cdr3_nt: TGCAGCGTTGCCGGGGGGACCTCCTACGAGCAGTACTTC

d_call: -
cdr3_length: 17
v_call: TRBV30
clone_size: -
j_call: TRBJ2-1
cdr3_aa: CAWSGVDAGASYNEQFF
cdr3_nt: TGTGCCTGGAGTGGGGTAGATGCGGGGGCCTCCTACAATGAGCAGTTCTTC

d_call: TRBD2
cdr3_length: 15
v_call: TRBV5-4
clone_size: -
j_call: TRBJ2-5
cdr3_aa: CASSLTLAGQETQYF
cdr3_nt: TGTGCCAGCAGCTTGACACTAGCGGGACAAGAGACCCAGTACTTC

d_call: -
cdr3_length: 13
v_call: TRBV6-1
clone_size: -
j_call: TRBJ2-7
cdr3_aa: CASSATASYEQYF
cdr3_nt: TGTGCCAGCAGCGCGACAGCCTCCTACGAGCAGTACTTC

d_call: TRBD2
cdr3_length: 13
v_call: TRBV19
clone_size: once
j_call: TRBJ2-7
cdr3_aa: CASSRGLFYEQYF
cdr3_nt: TGTGCCAGTAGTCGGGGACTATTCTACGAGCAGTACTTC

d_call: -
cdr3_length: 16
v_call: TRBV5-6
clone_size: -
j_call: TRBJ1-2
cdr3_aa: CASSLVENRVLVGYTF
cdr3_nt: TGTGCCAGCAGCTTGGTCGAAAATAGGGTATTGGTTGGCTACACCTTC

d_call: -
cdr3_length: 15
v_call: TRBV14
clone_size: -
j_call: TRBJ1-4
cdr3_aa: CASSQGRWGDEKLFF
cdr3_nt: TGTGCCAGCAGCCAAGGCCGGTGGGGGGATGAAAAACTGTTTTTT

d_call: -
cdr3_length: 15
v_call: TRBV15
clone_size: -
j_call: TRBJ1-1
cdr3_aa: CATSTPETGNTEAFF
cdr3_nt: TGTGCCACCAGCACTCCAGAGACAGGGAACACTGAAGCTTTCTTT

d_call: -
cdr3_length: 17
v_call: TRBV19
clone_size: -
j_call: TRBJ1-3
cdr3_aa: CASSMYEGFISGNTIYF
cdr3_nt: TGTGCCAGTAGTATGTATGAAGGGTTCATCTCTGGAAACACCATATATTTT

d_call: -
cdr3_length: 12
v_call: TRBV19
clone_size: few
j_call: TRBJ2-1
cdr3_aa: CASSLRWDEQFF
cdr3_nt: TGTGCCAGTAGTCTACGATGGGATGAGCAGTTCTTC

d_call: -
cdr3_length: 15
v_call: TRBV28
clone_size: -
j_call: TRBJ2-1
cdr3_aa: CASSFSGLSYNEQFF
cdr3_nt: TGTGCCAGCAGTTTCTCGGGACTTTCCTACAATGAGCAGTTCTTC

d_call: -
cdr3_length: 18
v_call: TRBV11-3
clone_size: -
j_call: TRBJ2-2
cdr3_aa: CASSLGDVLFPNTGELFF
cdr3_nt: TGTGCCAGCAGCTTAGGGGACGTACTATTCCCGAACACCGGGGAGCTGTTTTTT

d_call: -
cdr3_length: 14
v_call: TRBV7-2
clone_size: -
j_call: TRBJ2-7
cdr3_aa: CASSLLPQTYEQYF
cdr3_nt: TGTGCCAGCAGCTTACTACCTCAAACCTACGAGCAGTACTTC

d_call: -
cdr3_length: 15
v_call: TRBV7-9
clone_size: -
j_call: TRBJ1-1
cdr3_aa: CASSSRWGAGTEAFF
cdr3_nt: TGTGCCAGCAGCTCCCGATGGGGGGCTGGCACTGAAGCTTTCTTT

d_call: -
cdr3_length: 13
v_call: TRBV29-1
clone_size: -
j_call: TRBJ2-4
cdr3_aa: CSGSMEAKNIQYF
cdr3_nt: TGCAGCGGGTCTATGGAAGCCAAAAACATTCAGTACTTC

d_call: TRBD2
cdr3_length: 16
v_call: TRBV28
clone_size: -
j_call: TRBJ2-3
cdr3_aa: CASSPGTSGSYDTQYF
cdr3_nt: TGTGCCAGCAGTCCCGGGACTAGCGGGAGCTACGATACGCAGTATTTT

d_call: TRBD2
cdr3_length: 16
v_call: TRBV7-8
clone_size: -
j_call: TRBJ2-3
cdr3_aa: CASSPSLAGALDTQYF
cdr3_nt: TGTGCCAGCAGCCCGTCCCTAGCGGGGGCATTGGATACGCAGTATTTT

d_call: -
cdr3_length: 16
v_call: TRBV28
clone_size: -
j_call: TRBJ2-7
cdr3_aa: CASSLYPGTYNYEQYF
cdr3_nt: TGTGCCAGCAGTTTATACCCCGGGACGTACAACTACGAGCAGTACTTC